The rows below give T cell receptor beta chains drawn from one sample of a study of shared clonotypes between healthy human individuals. Libraries were prepared by immunoSEQ multiplex PCR; TCRdb keeps only in-frame clonotypes and omits some of them. The table lists a few million clones, approximately 95% of them singletons. Material: naive CD4+ T cells from PBMCs. These receptor sequences come from a man aged 18 to 30 in good health. Some clones in this sample may be carry-over from other donors' samples. The CDR3 runs from the conserved cysteine through the conserved F or W. Each record gives: J gene, V gene, CDR3 protein.

J: TRBJ1-1
V: TRBV7-9
CDR3: CASSYQDTEAFF

J: TRBJ2-4
V: TRBV19
CDR3: CASSSQGASLVSAKNIQYF

J: TRBJ1-3
V: TRBV30
CDR3: CAWSDSGNTIYF

J: TRBJ1-1
V: TRBV5-1
CDR3: CASSQITGRGRADTEAFF

J: TRBJ2-5
V: TRBV5-1
CDR3: CASSGTDQETQYF

J: TRBJ1-2
V: TRBV2
CDR3: CASSLQGDYGYTF

J: TRBJ1-1
V: TRBV7-3
CDR3: CASSLLPGQGEAFF

J: TRBJ2-1
V: TRBV5-4
CDR3: CASSLEPTSGIYNEQFF

J: TRBJ2-5
V: TRBV19
CDR3: CASSIGPLRLAGGGTQYF

J: TRBJ2-2
V: TRBV19
CDR3: CASTTGGYNGELFF

J: TRBJ1-3
V: TRBV2
CDR3: CASTPSSGNTIYF

J: TRBJ1-2
V: TRBV6-5
CDR3: CASSYSGSQMGGYTF

J: TRBJ2-2
V: TRBV7-3
CDR3: CASSRTSATGELFF

J: TRBJ2-5
V: TRBV15
CDR3: CATSRDGTSGRTQYF

J: TRBJ2-2
V: TRBV29-1
CDR3: CSVDGDRGWNTGELFF

J: TRBJ1-2
V: TRBV11-2
CDR3: CASSQSTGAGGYTF

J: TRBJ2-3
V: TRBV4-1
CDR3: CASRPGISTDTQYF

J: TRBJ2-5
V: TRBV30
CDR3: CAWSVSTYQETQYF

J: TRBJ2-7
V: TRBV28
CDR3: CASSLWSYEQYF